This TCR beta chain emerged from a study of blood T cell repertoires in COVID-19. This clone has more than one count but fewer than ten. Measured with immunoSEQ multiplex PCR; TCRdb has only the in-frame clones, and not every one. Found here are about 89,000 clones, more than 70% of them singletons; the top ten hold 0.47%. The sequenced sample consisted of peripheral blood. This sequence originates from a man in his 60s with acute or convalescent COVID-19.

The CDR3 loop is CASSEMWGGGGELFF. CDR3 nucleotide sequence: TGTGCCAGCAGTGAAATGTGGGGGGGCGGCGGGGAGCTGTTTTTT. V and J are TRBV2 and TRBJ2-2, with a weak D call TRBD2 (7 bases). V was clipped by 2 bases and J by 7 bases, with 14 bases between them. Germline V gene lookup returns CDR1 SNHLY and CDR2 FYNNEI. The CDR3 consists of 15 residues.